These T cell receptor beta chains were read from a single sample in a study of OX40 agonist ivuxolimab in advanced cancers. Sequenced by immunoSEQ multiplex PCR; TCRdb stores in-frame clones only, minus some. The sample lists around 70,000 clones, 83% occurring once. The input for sequencing was CD4+ or CD8+ T cells sorted from blood, taken in a trial of the OX40 agonist ivuxolimab. The receptor source for this set is an adult with an advanced solid tumor such as melanoma, head and neck, liver or kidney cancer. CDR3s include the opening cysteine and the closing phenylalanine or tryptophan. A D gene is named only where the DNA matches it firmly. Clone size is shown for a subset of rows, as once, few, many or a class of expanded clone.

j_gene | v_gene | d_gene | abundance | CDR3aa | CDR3nt
TRBJ2-1 | TRBV5-8 | TRBD2 | - | CASGSGTSGFSSYNEQFF | TGTGCCAGCGGGTCCGGGACTAGCGGGTTCAGCTCCTACAATGAGCAGTTCTTC
TRBJ1-1 | TRBV6-5 | - | - | CASSYSSGATEAFF | TGTGCCAGCAGTTACTCGAGCGGGGCCACTGAAGCTTTCTTT
TRBJ2-1 | TRBV30 | - | - | CAWSQGYEQFF | TGTGCCTGGAGTCAAGGCTATGAGCAGTTCTTC
TRBJ2-7 | TRBV4-2 | TRBD1 | - | CASSQTGTGAYEQYF | TGTGCCAGCAGTCAGACCGGGACAGGTGCCTACGAGCAGTACTTC
TRBJ2-1 | TRBV6-6 | TRBD2 | - | CASSPGTTYNEQFF | TGTGCCAGCAGTCCAGGGACTACCTACAATGAGCAGTTCTTC
TRBJ2-6 | TRBV7-2 | TRBD1 | - | CASSLFPLTGVAGANVLTF | TGTGCCAGCAGCTTATTTCCCCTGACAGGGGTGGCTGGGGCCAACGTCCTGACTTTC
TRBJ2-4 | TRBV9 | TRBD1 | once | CASSVGFAPGTGGIRNIQYF | TGTGCCAGCAGCGTAGGCTTCGCTCCTGGGACAGGGGGTATTAGAAACATTCAGTACTTC
TRBJ1-1 | TRBV6-1 | TRBD1 | - | CASSPGGLNTEAFF | TGTGCCAGCAGTCCAGGGGGTCTGAACACTGAAGCTTTCTTT
TRBJ2-7 | TRBV5-6 | - | - | CASSQIAGPRGEQYF | TGTGCCAGCAGCCAGATCGCCGGGCCAAGGGGAGAGCAGTACTTC
TRBJ1-2 | TRBV27 | - | - | CASSLGGNNYGYTF | TGTGCCAGCAGTTTAGGTGGGAATAACTATGGCTACACCTTC
TRBJ1-2 | TRBV18 | - | - | CASSGNQGTGYTF | TGTGCCAGCTCAGGAAATCAGGGGACGGGCTACACCTTC
TRBJ2-7 | TRBV7-8 | - | - | CASSSGLDRDEQYF | TGTGCCAGCAGCTCCGGACTAGACAGGGACGAGCAGTACTTC
TRBJ1-1 | TRBV9 | - | - | CASSVVGGQNTEAFF | TGTGCCAGCAGCGTAGTTGGGGGACAGAACACTGAAGCTTTCTTT
TRBJ1-3 | TRBV9 | - | - | CASSGSTGNTIYF | TGTGCCAGCAGCGGCTCCACTGGAAACACCATATATTTT
TRBJ2-7 | TRBV10-1 | - | - | CASSELASYEQYF | TGCGCCAGCAGTGAATTGGCGTCGTACGAGCAGTACTTC
TRBJ1-1 | TRBV7-3 | - | few | CASSLALGEAFF | TGTGCCAGCAGCCTAGCGTTGGGTGAAGCTTTCTTT
TRBJ2-7 | TRBV5-6 | - | - | CASSPSWTATRGEQYF | TGTGCCAGCAGCCCATCGTGGACCGCGACTCGGGGCGAGCAGTACTTC
TRBJ2-2 | TRBV7-2 | TRBD1 | - | CASSLEAGGDTGELFF | TGTGCCAGCAGCTTAGAGGCAGGGGGAGACACCGGGGAGCTGTTTTTT
TRBJ2-7 | TRBV14 | TRBD1 | - | CASSPGGQGYEQYF | TGTGCCAGCAGCCCGGGCGGACAGGGTTACGAGCAGTACTTC
TRBJ1-2 | TRBV5-1 | - | - | CASSPGPPRKDGYTF | TGCGCCAGCAGCCCGGGACCGCCCAGGAAGGATGGCTACACCTTC
TRBJ2-6 | TRBV4-2 | - | - | CASSPTGTGANVLTF | TGTGCCAGCAGCCCTACAGGGACTGGGGCCAACGTCCTGACTTTC
TRBJ2-3 | TRBV11-2 | TRBD1 | once | CASSSARTGGDTQYF | TGTGCCAGCAGCTCCGCCCGGACAGGGGGGGATACGCAGTATTTT
TRBJ2-3 | TRBV19 | TRBD2 | - | CASSMWLAEFTDTQYF | TGTGCCAGTAGTATGTGGCTAGCGGAGTTCACAGATACGCAGTATTTT
TRBJ2-3 | TRBV7-2 | TRBD2 | once | CASSLRPLADGGTDTQYF | TGTGCCAGCAGCCTACGACCGCTAGCGGATGGGGGCACAGATACGCAGTATTTT